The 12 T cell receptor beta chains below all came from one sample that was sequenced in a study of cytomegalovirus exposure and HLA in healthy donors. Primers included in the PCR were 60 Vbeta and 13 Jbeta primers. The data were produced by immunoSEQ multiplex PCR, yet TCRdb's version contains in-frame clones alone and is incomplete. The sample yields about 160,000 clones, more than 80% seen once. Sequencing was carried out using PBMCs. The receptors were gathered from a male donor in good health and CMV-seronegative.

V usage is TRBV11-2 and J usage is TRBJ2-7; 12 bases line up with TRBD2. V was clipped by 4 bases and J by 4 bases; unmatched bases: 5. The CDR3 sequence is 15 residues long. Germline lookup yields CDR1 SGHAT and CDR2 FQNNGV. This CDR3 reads CASSSSGRAGYEQYF. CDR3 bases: TGTGCCAGCAGCTCTAGCGGGAGGGCCGGATACGAGCAGTACTTC.

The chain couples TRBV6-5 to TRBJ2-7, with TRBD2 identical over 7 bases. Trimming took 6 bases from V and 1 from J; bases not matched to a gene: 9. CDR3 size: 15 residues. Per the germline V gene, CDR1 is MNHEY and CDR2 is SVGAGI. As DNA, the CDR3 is TGTGCCAGCAGACCAACTAGCGTCGGATCCTACGAGCAGTACTTC. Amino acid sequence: CASRPTSVGSYEQYF.

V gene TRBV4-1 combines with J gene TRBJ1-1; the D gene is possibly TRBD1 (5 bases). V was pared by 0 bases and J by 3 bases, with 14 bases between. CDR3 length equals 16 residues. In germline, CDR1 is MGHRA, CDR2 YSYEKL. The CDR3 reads CASSQEGWGRDTEAFF. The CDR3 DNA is TGCGCCAGCAGCCAAGAGGGTTGGGGGAGGGACACTGAAGCTTTCTTT.

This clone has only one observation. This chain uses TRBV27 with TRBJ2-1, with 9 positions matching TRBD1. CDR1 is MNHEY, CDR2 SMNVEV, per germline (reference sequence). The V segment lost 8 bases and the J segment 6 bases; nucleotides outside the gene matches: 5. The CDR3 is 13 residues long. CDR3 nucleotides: TGTGCCAGCGGGACAGGGACGGGCAATGAGCAGTTCTTC. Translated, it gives CASGTGTGNEQFF.

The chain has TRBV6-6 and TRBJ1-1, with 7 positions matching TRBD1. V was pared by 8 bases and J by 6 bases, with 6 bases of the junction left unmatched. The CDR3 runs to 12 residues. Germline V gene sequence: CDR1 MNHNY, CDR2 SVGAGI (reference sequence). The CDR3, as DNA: TGTGCCAGCGTTTTGGGACAGTCTGAAGCTTTCTTT. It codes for CASVLGQSEAFF.

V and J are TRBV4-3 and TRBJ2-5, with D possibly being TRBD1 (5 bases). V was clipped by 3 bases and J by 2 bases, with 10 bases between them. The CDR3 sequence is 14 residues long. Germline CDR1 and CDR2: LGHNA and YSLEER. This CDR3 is CASSQWGTQETQYF. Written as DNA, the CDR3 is TGCGCCAGCAGCCAGTGGGGCACACAAGAGACCCAGTACTTC.

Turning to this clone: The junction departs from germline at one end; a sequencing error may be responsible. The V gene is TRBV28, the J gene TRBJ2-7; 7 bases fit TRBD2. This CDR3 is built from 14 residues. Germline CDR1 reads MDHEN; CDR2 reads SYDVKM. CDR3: CASSVGGPSNEQYF. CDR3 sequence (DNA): TGTGCCAGCAGTGTGGGAGGGCCCTCCAACGAGCAGTACTTC.

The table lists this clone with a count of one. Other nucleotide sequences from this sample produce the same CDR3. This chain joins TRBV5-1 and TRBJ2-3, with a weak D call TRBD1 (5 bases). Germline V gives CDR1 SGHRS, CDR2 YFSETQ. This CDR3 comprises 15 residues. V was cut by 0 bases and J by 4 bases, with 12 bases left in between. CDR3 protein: CASSLETPGPDTQYF. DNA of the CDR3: TGCGCCAGCAGCTTGGAAACCCCAGGGCCAGATACGCAGTATTTT.

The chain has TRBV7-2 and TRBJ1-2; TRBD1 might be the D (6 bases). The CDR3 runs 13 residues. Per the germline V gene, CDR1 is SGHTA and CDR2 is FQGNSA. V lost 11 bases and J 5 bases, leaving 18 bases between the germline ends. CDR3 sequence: CAQTPGQGYGYTF. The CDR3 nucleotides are TGTGCCCAAACGCCGGGACAAGGGTATGGCTACACCTTC.

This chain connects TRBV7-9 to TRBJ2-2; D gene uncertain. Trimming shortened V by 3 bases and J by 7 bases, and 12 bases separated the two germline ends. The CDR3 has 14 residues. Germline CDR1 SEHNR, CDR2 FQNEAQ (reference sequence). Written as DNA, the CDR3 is TGTGCCAGCAGCTTTGAGATACGAAGCGGGGAGCTGTTTTTT. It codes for CASSFEIRSGELFF.

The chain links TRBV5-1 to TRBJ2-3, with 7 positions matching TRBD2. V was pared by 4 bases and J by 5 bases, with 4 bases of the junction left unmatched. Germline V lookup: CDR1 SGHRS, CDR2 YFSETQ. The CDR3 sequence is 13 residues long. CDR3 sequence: CASSPGLGDTQYF. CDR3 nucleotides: TGCGCCAGCAGCCCTGGACTAGGAGATACGCAGTATTTT.

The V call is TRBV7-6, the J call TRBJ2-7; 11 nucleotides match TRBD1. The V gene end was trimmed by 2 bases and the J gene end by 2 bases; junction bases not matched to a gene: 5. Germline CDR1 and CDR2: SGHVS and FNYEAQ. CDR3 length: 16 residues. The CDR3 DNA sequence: TGTGCCAGCAGCTTAAGCCCGGGACAGGGGGCCTACGAGCAGTACTTC. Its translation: CASSLSPGQGAYEQYF.